These 31 T cell receptor beta chains came from one sample sequenced in a study of blood T cells in healthy people across ages. A second roughly 6 to 11 cycle PCR used barcoded and J-beta primers. TCRdb processed the 5' RACE reads anew with MiXCR; each CDR3 protein has one entry. Of 2 million or so distinct CDR3 sequences in the sample, about 50% were seen once. Input material: blood. The receptors stem from a woman aged 40 to 50 in good health.

The rearrangement links TRBV20-1 to TRBJ2-1; D perhaps matches TRBD2 (7 bases). This CDR3 region has 14 residues. Trimming took 5 bases from V and 4 from J, leaving 15 bases between them. CDR1 is DFQATT and CDR2 is SNEGSKA in the germline V gene (reference sequence). The CDR3 loop reads CSAVRGGAYNEQFF. CDR3 nucleotides: TGCAGTGCTGTACGAGGGGGGGCTTACAATGAGCAGTTCTTC.

The CDR3, as DNA: TGTGCCACCAGTGATTTCGACAGGGGGCCTAGCACAGATACGCAGTATTTT. Amino acid sequence: CATSDFDRGPSTDTQYF. The chain employs TRBV24-1 and TRBJ2-3; 10 nucleotides agree with TRBD1. This CDR3 has 17 residues. With V trimmed by 1 base and J by 0 bases, 3 bases remained unmatched. CDR1 and CDR2 from the germline V gene are KGHDR and SFDVKD.

V and J are TRBV27 and TRBJ2-1, with 10 bases fitting TRBD2. V lost 3 bases and J lost 6; bases outside the gene matches: 11. This CDR3 is built from 17 residues. Germline V CDR1 and CDR2: MNHEY, SMNVEV (reference sequence). The CDR3 DNA reads TGTGCCAGCAGTTTGCCCTCCACAGCGGGGGGGCCCAATGAGCAGTTCTTC. Its protein is CASSLPSTAGGPNEQFF.

The sample holds a few counts of this clonotype. This sequence joins TRBV2 and TRBJ2-5; 10 bases map to TRBD2. CDR3 length equals 16 residues. Germline assignment: CDR1 SNHLY and CDR2 FYNNEI. The J segment lost 1 base and the V segment lost 6 bases, leaving 8 bases of the junction unmatched. CDR3 coding DNA: TGTGCCAGCAGGTCCCCCTGGACTAGCGGCCAAGAGACCCAGTACTTC. Protein: CASRSPWTSGQETQYF.

This rearrangement joins TRBV28 to TRBJ1-2; D gene uncertain. Germline CDR1 reads MDHEN; CDR2 reads SYDVKM. This CDR3 has 13 residues. The germline V and J ends were trimmed by 7 bases and 0 bases, with 9 bases remaining between them. CDR3 sequence (DNA): TGTGCCAGCATCAAACAAGCTAACTATGGCTACACCTTC. Translation: CASIKQANYGYTF.

The rearrangement uses TRBV7-2 and TRBJ2-5, with D unresolved. This CDR3 is 16 amino acids long. The germline V and J ends were trimmed by 5 bases and 1 base, with 17 bases remaining between them. The V gene's germline CDR1 is SGHTA and CDR2 FQGNSA. CDR3 sequence reads: CASSLSPPRLQETQYF. Here the CDR3 DNA reads TGTGCCAGCAGCCTCTCCCCCCCTAGACTCCAAGAGACCCAGTACTTC.

The rearrangement uses TRBV5-1 and TRBJ2-1, with D hard to call. With 6 bases removed from V and 8 bases from J, the gap between germline ends came to 12 bases. The CDR3 is made up of 12 amino acids. Germline lookup yields CDR1 SGHRS and CDR2 YFSETQ. The CDR3, as DNA: TGCGCCAGCACCAGATCAGGCGATGAGCAGTTCTTC. As protein: CASTRSGDEQFF. Looking up the rest from reference TRBV5-1 and TRBJ2-1 gives the full variable domain: KAGVTQTPRYLIKTRGQQVTLSCSPISGHRSVSWYQQTPGQGLQFLFEYFSETQRNKGNFPGRFSGRQFSNSRSEMNVSTLELGDSALYLCASTRSGDEQFFGPGTRLTVL.

This chain links TRBV5-1 with TRBJ2-7; the D gene is possibly TRBD2 (6 bases). The CDR3 length is 14 residues. V was clipped by 3 bases and J by 3 bases, with 13 bases between them. Germline values: CDR1 SGHRS, CDR2 YFSETQ. Here the CDR3 DNA reads TGCGCCAGCAGCTCGGTTGCGGGGAGCTACGAGCAGTACTTC. It is translated as CASSSVAGSYEQYF.

The rearrangement links TRBV27 to TRBJ2-3; 8 nucleotides agree with TRBD1. CDR3 length: 14 amino acids. Trimming removed 5 bases from V and 9 bases from J; junction bases left unmatched: 10. The germline gives CDR1 MNHEY, CDR2 SMNVEV (reference sequence). CDR3 loop: CASSPPSPGGTQYF. The CDR3 nucleotides are TGTGCCAGCAGTCCGCCTTCGCCAGGGGGCACGCAGTATTTT.

This clonotype was picked up one time. This chain uses TRBV6-2 or TRBV6-3 with TRBJ1-5; no clear D. V lost 2 bases, J lost 3 bases, and 5 bases lay in between. Per germline, CDR1 MNHEY and CDR2 SVGEGT. The CDR3 has 13 amino acids. The chain's CDR3 is CASSYRDNQPQHF. The CDR3 nucleotides read TGTGCCAGCAGTTACCGGGACAATCAGCCCCAGCATTTT.

The chain joins TRBV7-6 to TRBJ1-1; possibly TRBD1 for D (6 bases). This CDR3 is 14 amino acids long. Germline lookup yields CDR1 SGHVS and CDR2 FNYEAQ. With 5 bases removed from V and 3 bases from J, the gap between germline ends came to 13 bases. CDR3 region: CASSHRRQDTEAFF. CDR3 DNA sequence: TGTGCCAGCAGCCACAGGAGACAGGACACTGAAGCTTTCTTT.

This clonotype was counted ten times or more. The rearrangement links TRBV20-1 to TRBJ1-2; D perhaps matches TRBD1 (5 bases). This CDR3 contains 14 residues. V lost 0 bases and J 3 bases, leaving 11 bases between the germline ends. Germline-derived CDR1 and CDR2 are DFQATT and SNEGSKA (reference sequence). The CDR3 sequence is CSARDLLGDYGYTF. The CDR3 DNA reads TGCAGTGCTAGAGACCTCCTGGGGGACTATGGCTACACCTTC.

V and J are TRBV20-1 and TRBJ2-1, with TRBD1 as a possible D gene (7 bases). CDR3 length equals 14 residues. Looked up from germline, CDR1 is DFQATT and CDR2 is SNEGSKA (reference sequence). V shed 5 bases and J shed 4 bases, with 15 bases lying between them. CDR3 bases: TGCAGTGCTGAGGGGGGACAGTCTTACAATGAGCAGTTCTTC. Protein sequence: CSAEGGQSYNEQFF.

This chain uses TRBV5-1 with TRBJ2-3; the D gene could be TRBD1 or TRBD2 (5 bases each). The CDR3 is 14 amino acids. V gave up 2 bases and J gave up 4 bases, with 11 bases separating them. The germline V gene has CDR1 SGHRS and CDR2 YFSETQ. In DNA form, the CDR3 reads TGCGCCAGCAGCTTTGGGTGGGGACCAGATACGCAGTATTTT. This codes for CASSFGWGPDTQYF.

This clonotype was observed at least ten times. The chain carries TRBV29-1 and TRBJ2-1; 7 positions agree with TRBD1. Germline CDR1 is SQVTM and CDR2 is ANQGSEA. Germline trimming cut 7 bases from V and 4 bases from J; bases unmatched to any gene: 4. The CDR3 length is 12 residues. DNA for the CDR3: TGCAGCGCACAACAGGGGTACAATGAGCAGTTCTTC. Amino acid sequence: CSAQQGYNEQFF.

V is TRBV20-1 and J is TRBJ1-2, with 9 bases matching TRBD1. CDR3 length: 11 amino acids. V dropped 7 bases and J dropped 7; count of bases not matched to a gene: 4. CDR1 is DFQATT, CDR2 SNEGSKA, per germline (reference sequence). The CDR3 region has the DNA TGCAGTGAGGGACAGGGAGCTGGCTACACCTTC. It is translated as CSEGQGAGYTF.

The CDR3 region is CASSYGGMNSGANVLTF. The DNA of the CDR3 is TGTGCCAGCAGTTACGGGGGAATGAACTCTGGGGCCAACGTCCTGACTTTC. The chain couples TRBV6-6 to TRBJ2-6; D is possibly TRBD1 or TRBD2 (5 bases each). V was pared by 2 bases and J by 0 bases, with 11 bases between. CDR1 and CDR2 (germline): MNHNY, SVGAGI (reference sequence). The CDR3 is made up of 17 amino acids.

Ten or more counts support this clonotype. The V gene is TRBV12-3 or TRBV12-4, the J gene TRBJ1-2, with D perhaps TRBD1 (6 bases). V lost 5 bases and J lost 4, with 11 bases in between. The CDR3 sequence is 13 residues long. The CDR3 DNA is TGTGCCAGCAGTCAACAGGGTTCCTATGGCTACACCTTC. As protein: CASSQQGSYGYTF.

The table lists this clonotype with a few counts. The chain joins TRBV20-1 to TRBJ2-1, with 13 bases fitting TRBD2. Per the germline V gene, CDR1 is DFQATT and CDR2 is SNEGSKA (reference sequence). The length of the CDR3 is 14 residues. This CDR3 reads CRGLAGSSYNEQFF. CDR3 nucleotide sequence: TGCAGGGGACTAGCGGGGAGCTCCTACAATGAGCAGTTCTTC.

The V call is TRBV20-1, the J call TRBJ2-7; D gene ambiguous. Germline assignment: CDR1 DFQATT and CDR2 SNEGSKA (reference sequence). Trimming pared 1 base from V and 1 base from J, leaving 8 bases between. The CDR3 sequence is 13 residues long. The CDR3 sequence is CSARATGSYEQYF. Written as DNA, the CDR3 is TGCAGTGCTAGAGCTACCGGGTCCTACGAGCAGTACTTC.

This clonotype has just a few counts. This sequence joins TRBV12-3 or TRBV12-4 and TRBJ2-1, with D possibly matching TRBD2 (6 bases). Trimming shortened V by 6 bases and J by 0 bases, and 15 bases separated the two germline ends. CDR3 length: 16 residues. CDR3 nucleotides: TGTGCCAGCAGCTCCGGGACTCGAAGCTCCTACAATGAGCAGTTCTTC. Translation: CASSSGTRSSYNEQFF.

The table lists this clonotype with a few counts. The rearrangement uses TRBV12-3 or TRBV12-4 and TRBJ2-5, with TRBD1 matching over 8 bases. V gave up 6 bases and J gave up 3 bases; unmatched junction bases: 3. This CDR3 has 13 amino acids. The CDR3 DNA reads TGTGCCAGCAGGTTGACAGGGGAAGAGACCCAGTACTTC. It encodes CASRLTGEETQYF.

Comment on this clonotype: A read error may explain this, as a much larger clone is one base away. This chain links TRBV20-1 with TRBJ2-7, with D perhaps TRBD2 (6 bases). CDR3 length equals 11 residues. Trimming cost V 1 base and J 6 bases, with 7 bases left between them. Per the germline V gene, CDR1 is DFQATT and CDR2 is SNEGSKA (reference sequence). CDR3 residues: CSARGEVEQYF. CDR3 nucleotide sequence: TGCAGTGCTAGAGGGGAGGTCGAGCAGTACTTC.

The chain has TRBV10-3 and TRBJ2-3; D not resolved. The germline CDR1 and CDR2 sequences are ENHRY and SYGVKD. V was clipped by 11 bases and J by 1 base, with 13 bases between them. CDR3 length: 13 residues. CDR3 sequence: CAASPTGTDTQYF. The CDR3 DNA reads as TGTGCCGCCAGTCCCACCGGCACAGATACGCAGTATTTT.

The chain uses TRBV11-2 and TRBJ2-7; 7 nucleotides match TRBD2. Unmatched junction bases numbered 11, after V lost 5 bases and J lost 1 base. The V gene's germline CDR1 is SGHAT and CDR2 FQNNGV. The CDR3 covers 16 residues. CDR3 sequence (DNA): TGTGCCAGCAGCCCCAGAAAGCGGGGAACGTCCTACGAGCAGTACTTC. Its protein product is CASSPRKRGTSYEQYF. The variable domain in full, completed from reference TRBV11-2 and TRBJ2-7, reads EAGVAQSPRYKIIEKRQSVAFWCNPISGHATLYWYQQILGQGPKLLIQFQNNGVVDDSQLPKDRFSAERLKGVDSTLKIQPAKLEDSAVYLCASSPRKRGTSYEQYFGPGTRLTVT.

This chain joins TRBV4-3 and TRBJ1-2; TRBD1 aligns across 9 bases. This CDR3 is built from 16 residues. Germline V lookup: CDR1 LGHNA, CDR2 YSLEER. After removal of 3 bases from V and 2 bases from J, the junction contained 7 bases not matched to a gene. The CDR3 bases are TGCGCCAGCAGCCAGTCAGGACAGGGGCCCAACTATGGCTACACCTTC. Translation gives CASSQSGQGPNYGYTF.

The chain recombines TRBV7-2 with TRBJ2-5; no clear D gene. Germline V CDR1 and CDR2: SGHTA, FQGNSA. The CDR3 consists of 12 residues. Trimming took off 7 bases at V and 6 bases at J, with 12 bases between the two ends. Here the CDR3 reads CASTRPPQTQYF. CDR3 nucleotide sequence: TGTGCCAGCACCCGGCCCCCCCAGACCCAGTACTTC.

This chain joins TRBV12-3 or TRBV12-4 and TRBJ1-5, with 7 bases fitting TRBD1. CDR3 size: 16 residues. Unmatched junction bases numbered 6, after V lost 1 base and J lost 3 bases. The CDR3 spells CASSLGGQSPNQPQHF. CDR3 nucleotides: TGTGCCAGCAGTTTAGGGGGACAGTCCCCCAATCAGCCCCAGCATTTT.

DNA of the CDR3: TGTGCCAGCAGCGCGGGACTAGCGAAGAACAATGAGCAGTTCTTC. The encoded protein is CASSAGLAKNNEQFF. This chain links TRBV7-2 with TRBJ2-1; 10 bases align to TRBD2. With 5 bases clipped from V and 5 bases from J, the junction kept 6 bases outside the gene matches. The CDR3 consists of 15 residues. Looked up from germline, CDR1 is SGHTA and CDR2 is FQGNSA.

The sample holds a few counts of this clonotype. CDR3: CASSSEDGAKETQYF. CDR3 in DNA: TGTGCCAGCAGTTCCGAGGACGGAGCAAAAGAGACCCAGTACTTC. V and J are TRBV28 and TRBJ2-5; D is ambiguous. CDR3 length equals 15 residues. The V gene's germline CDR1 is MDHEN and CDR2 SYDVKM. V lost 4 bases and J lost 3, with 15 bases in between.

This clonotype appeared a single time. The chain joins TRBV24-1 to TRBJ2-2, with D perhaps TRBD2 (8 bases). Per germline, CDR1 KGHDR and CDR2 SFDVKD. The ends were cut back, 9 bases at V and 2 bases at J, with 21 bases in the middle. CDR3 length: 17 residues. CDR3 coding DNA: TGTGCCACCGAAGTCCCCGGGAGGGGGCGAAACACCGGGGAGCTGTTTTTT. Its translation: CATEVPGRGRNTGELFF.